The 21 T cell receptor beta chains below were found in one sample sequenced in a study of neoadjuvant anti-PD-1 for oral cavity cancer. As for time point: after neoadjuvant nivolumab, at surgical resection. Method: immunoSEQ multiplex PCR; TCRdb's copy keeps in-frame clones and lacks some. The data hold about 15,000 clones, with about 36% observed a single time. The source material was tumor tissue, sampled after nivolumab (anti-PD-1) treatment. These receptors all come from a person aged 40-85 years with oral cavity squamous cell carcinoma.

V gene TRBV11-3 combines with J gene TRBJ1-2; D is unclear. CDR3 length equals 11 residues. Germline CDR1 reads SGHNT; CDR2 reads YENEEA. Trimming removed 5 bases at V and 5 bases at J, with 6 bases between. The CDR3 spells CASSGDYGYTF. DNA for the CDR3: TGTGCCAGCAGCGGCGATTATGGCTACACCTTC.

This clone was observed a few times. The chain links TRBV6-5 to TRBJ1-2; D perhaps matches TRBD1 (6 bases). Looked up from germline, CDR1 is MNHEY and CDR2 is SVGAGI. Trimming stripped 2 bases from V and 8 bases from J, with 18 bases between. The CDR3 covers 15 residues. The CDR3 region has the DNA TGTGCCAGCAGTTACGCCGTGGGGCAGGGGAAAGGCTACACCTTC. Its protein product is CASSYAVGQGKGYTF.

This clone was seen a single time. The genes are TRBV6-5 and TRBJ2-7; 8 positions agree with TRBD2. The germline V gene has CDR1 MNHEY and CDR2 SVGAGI. The CDR3 loop spans 16 amino acids. The ends lost 0 bases at V and 6 bases at J; junction bases unmatched: 10. In nucleotides, the CDR3 is TGTGCCAGCAGTTACTCCGTCAGGACTAGCTGGTCCGAGCAGTACTTC. It translates to CASSYSVRTSWSEQYF.

This clone was seen a handful of times. V gene TRBV5-1 combines with J gene TRBJ1-1; D is unclear. The CDR3 has 15 residues. Deletions cut 3 bases from V and 6 bases from J, with 18 bases between. Germline-derived CDR1 and CDR2 are SGHRS and YFSETQ. The CDR3 DNA sequence: TGCGCCAGCAGCTCGGTGTATTCTATGGATGCTGAAGCTTTCTTT. Translating gives CASSSVYSMDAEAFF.

The chain uses TRBV10-3 and TRBJ1-5, with a possible D match to TRBD1 (6 bases). Trimming pared 5 bases from V and 0 bases from J, leaving 11 bases between. The CDR3 consists of 15 residues. Germline V lookup: CDR1 ENHRY, CDR2 SYGVKD. In DNA form, the CDR3 reads TGTGCCATCAGTCTGACAGGCGATAGCAATCAGCCCCAGCATTTT. This gives the protein CAISLTGDSNQPQHF.

This clone was counted ten times or more. The chain carries TRBV7-2 and TRBJ2-5; 8 positions match TRBD1. CDR3 size: 14 residues. Trimming cost V 4 bases and J 4 bases; bases outside gene matches: 5. CDR1 is SGHTA and CDR2 is FQGNSA in the germline V gene. The CDR3 region is CASSSTGDGETQYF. The CDR3 coding sequence is TGTGCCAGCAGCTCGACAGGGGATGGAGAGACCCAGTACTTC.

This clone was picked up a small number of times. The chain combines TRBV5-6 with TRBJ1-5, with D possibly being TRBD1 (6 bases). Trimming removed 0 bases from V and 6 bases from J, with 10 bases in between. The CDR3 contains 14 residues. Per the germline V gene, CDR1 is SGHDT and CDR2 is YYEEEE. In DNA form, the CDR3 reads TGTGCCAGCAGCTTGGCGACAGGAGGTCAGCCCCAGCATTTT. Its translation: CASSLATGGQPQHF.

This clone occurred many times. J is TRBJ1-4 and V is TRBV7-2; D is undetermined. Trimming shortened V by 5 bases and J by 1 base, and 14 bases separated the two germline ends. The germline V gene has CDR1 SGHTA and CDR2 FQGNSA. This CDR3 contains 16 residues. CDR3 in DNA: TGTGCCAGCAGCCCCTCATTCGTACAAACTAATGAAAAACTGTTTTTT. It codes for CASSPSFVQTNEKLFF.

The chain has TRBV6-5 and TRBJ1-2; TRBD1 is a possible D gene (5 bases). Germline V gene lookup returns CDR1 MNHEY and CDR2 SVGAGI. The CDR3 consists of 16 residues. Trimming left V 2 bases short and J 3 bases short, with 16 bases between. The CDR3 sequence: CASSYTGRSLDYGYTF. In nucleotides, the CDR3 is TGTGCCAGCAGTTACACGGGACGGAGCCTCGACTATGGCTACACCTTC.

This clone showed up just a few times. The CDR3 is CASSLGEKYEQYF. In DNA, the CDR3 is TGTGCCAGCAGCTTAGGGGAAAAGTACGAGCAGTACTTC. The rearrangement uses TRBV11-2 and TRBJ2-7; no reliable D call. Trimming took off 1 base at V and 4 bases at J, with 8 bases between the two ends. Germline lookup yields CDR1 SGHAT and CDR2 FQNNGV. CDR3 size: 13 residues.

As DNA, the CDR3 is TGTGCCAGCAGTTCATATAGCCAACCGGGGGACTATGGCTACACCTTC. Translation: CASSSYSQPGDYGYTF. V gene TRBV27 combines with J gene TRBJ1-2; possibly TRBD1 for D (5 bases). V lost 4 bases to trimming and J lost 3 bases, with 18 bases between them. CDR1 and CDR2 (germline): MNHEY, SMNVEV (reference sequence). This CDR3 has 16 amino acids.

This chain links TRBV6-5 with TRBJ1-1; D call uncertain. CDR1 MNHEY and CDR2 SVGAGI come from the germline V gene. There are 14 residues in the CDR3. The germline V and J ends were trimmed by 5 bases and 1 base, with 11 bases remaining between them. As DNA, the CDR3 is TGTGCCAGCAGTCTCGACGGCAGGAACACTGAAGCTTTCTTT. It encodes CASSLDGRNTEAFF.

The V call is TRBV5-1, the J call TRBJ1-1; 10 positions agree with TRBD1. Germline values: CDR1 SGHRS, CDR2 YFSETQ. The CDR3 has 14 amino acids. J gave up 6 bases and V 4 bases, and 6 bases lay outside the gene matches. CDR3 protein: CASSLTGTGAEAFF. In nucleotides, the CDR3 is TGCGCCAGCAGCCTTACCGGGACAGGGGCTGAAGCTTTCTTT.

This clone was observed a handful of times. The chain uses TRBV4-1 and TRBJ1-3; no definite D call. CDR1 and CDR2 (germline): MGHRA, YSYEKL. The V end lost 4 bases, the J end lost 0 bases, and 10 bases lay between the germline ends. This CDR3 is built from 15 residues. The CDR3 region is CASSLRGSSGNTIYF. As DNA, the CDR3 is TGCGCCAGCAGCCTTCGCGGTAGCTCTGGAAACACCATATATTTT.

The chain has TRBV27 and TRBJ1-6; D gene uncertain. Looked up from germline, CDR1 is MNHEY and CDR2 is SMNVEV (reference sequence). V was shortened by 4 bases and J by 8 bases, with 9 bases between the two germline ends. The length of the CDR3 is 13 residues. CDR3 sequence reads: CASSSIPDSPLHF. For the CDR3, the DNA is TGTGCCAGCAGTTCGATCCCGGATTCACCCCTCCACTTT.

This clone has just a few counts. V is TRBV7-7 and J is TRBJ2-5, with D tentatively TRBD1 or TRBD2 (5 bases each). The V gene's germline CDR1 is SSHAT and CDR2 FNYEAQ (reference sequence). This CDR3 comprises 14 residues. V lost 2 bases and J lost 4, with 11 bases in between. The CDR3: CASSLSRGAETQYF. The CDR3 DNA reads as TGTGCCAGCAGCTTATCGCGAGGGGCAGAGACCCAGTACTTC.

This clone appeared a few times. The J gene is TRBJ1-5, the V gene TRBV10-3, with 10 bases identical to TRBD1. In germline, CDR1 is ENHRY, CDR2 SYGVKD. This CDR3 spans 14 amino acids. After removal of 10 bases from V and 6 bases from J, the junction contained 9 bases not matched to a gene. The CDR3 DNA is TGTGCCACCTCAACCGGGACAGGGGCTCAGCCCCAGCATTTT. It codes for CATSTGTGAQPQHF.

This clone came up once. This chain connects TRBV6-1 to TRBJ2-3; 10 positions agree with TRBD2. V gave up 2 bases and J gave up 6 bases; unmatched junction bases: 2. This CDR3 has 14 amino acids. The germline V gene has CDR1 MNHNS and CDR2 SASEGT. Here the CDR3 DNA reads TGTGCCAGCAGTGAACTAGCGGGGGCGGATACGCAGTATTTT. This codes for CASSELAGADTQYF.

The gene calls are TRBV7-2 and TRBJ2-5; D may be TRBD2 (5 bases). Trimming took 1 base from V and 7 from J, leaving 13 bases between them. CDR3 length equals 14 residues. Germline CDR1 is SGHTA and CDR2 is FQGNSA. CDR3 sequence (DNA): TGTGCCAGCAGCTTAGATTCTAGCATATCGACCCAGTACTTC. It yields the protein CASSLDSSISTQYF.

This chain links TRBV5-1 with TRBJ2-3, with 8 bases aligning to TRBD1. The V segment lost 4 bases and the J segment 4 bases; nucleotides outside the gene matches: 11. Germline assignment: CDR1 SGHRS and CDR2 YFSETQ. The CDR3 is made up of 16 amino acids. Here the CDR3 reads CASSHGQGRRADTQYF. The CDR3 DNA reads as TGCGCCAGCAGCCACGGACAGGGTAGACGGGCAGATACGCAGTATTTT. Together with reference TRBV5-1 and TRBJ2-3, the CDR3 gives the full variable domain: KAGVTQTPRYLIKTRGQQVTLSCSPISGHRSVSWYQQTPGQGLQFLFEYFSETQRNKGNFPGRFSGRQFSNSRSEMNVSTLELGDSALYLCASSHGQGRRADTQYFGPGTRLTVL.

V and J are TRBV2 and TRBJ1-4; the match to TRBD1 covers 8 bases. Germline CDR1 is SNHLY and CDR2 is FYNNEI. This CDR3 has 14 residues. V lost 7 bases and J lost 0; bases outside the gene matches: 1. Here the CDR3 DNA reads TGTGCCAGCAACAGGGGGTCAACTAATGAAAAACTGTTTTTT. Its translation: CASNRGSTNEKLFF.